The TCR beta chain described here comes from a study of T cell changes during pregnancy in multiple sclerosis. V shed 6 bases and J shed 10 bases, with 18 bases lying between them. Germline V gene sequence: CDR1 MNHEY, CDR2 SVGAGI. The CDR3 extends over 13 amino acids. Sequencing used immunoSEQ multiplex PCR; TCRdb keeps in-frame clones, though not all of them. The table includes 60,000 or so clones, nearly 90% detected once. The chain recombines TRBV6-5 with TRBJ1-1; D not resolved. The receptor comes from a female donor with multiple sclerosis, enrolled in a pregnancy study. The input for sequencing was peripheral blood, taken in the first trimester of pregnancy. The CDR3 bases are TGTGCCAGCAGCTTTACCGGGGTACAAGGAGCTTTCTTT. It translates to CASSFTGVQGAFF.